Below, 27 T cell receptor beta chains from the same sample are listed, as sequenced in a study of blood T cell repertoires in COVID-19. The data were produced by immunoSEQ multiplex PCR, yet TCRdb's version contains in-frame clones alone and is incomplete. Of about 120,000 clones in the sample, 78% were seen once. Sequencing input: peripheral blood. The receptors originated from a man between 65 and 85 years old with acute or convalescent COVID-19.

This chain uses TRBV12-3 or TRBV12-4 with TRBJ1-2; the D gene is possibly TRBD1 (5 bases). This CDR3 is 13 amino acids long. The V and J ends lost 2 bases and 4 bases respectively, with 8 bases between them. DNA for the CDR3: TGTGCCAGCAGTTTAACGGGGGTCTATGGCTACACCTTC. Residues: CASSLTGVYGYTF.

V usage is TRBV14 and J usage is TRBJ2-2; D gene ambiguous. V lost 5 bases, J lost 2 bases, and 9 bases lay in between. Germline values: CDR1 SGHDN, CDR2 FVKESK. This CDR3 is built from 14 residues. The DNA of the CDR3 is TGTGCCAGCAGCTTGCGGCCAAACACCGGGGAGCTGTTTTTT. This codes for CASSLRPNTGELFF. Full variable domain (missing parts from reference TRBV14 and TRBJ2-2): EAGVTQFPSHSVIEKGQTVTLRCDPISGHDNLYWYRRVMGKEIKFLLHFVKESKQDESGMPNNRFLAERTGGTYSTLKVQPAELEDSGVYFCASSLRPNTGELFFGEGSRLTVL.

In DNA, the CDR3 is TGTGCCAGCAGCCCGGGGGGCGTAGTGAATGAGCAGTTCTTC. It yields the protein CASSPGGVVNEQFF. This chain links TRBV7-9 with TRBJ2-1; tentative D call: TRBD2 (7 bases). The CDR3 totals 14 residues. Trimming removed 5 bases from V and 7 bases from J, with 15 bases in between. Germline V gives CDR1 SEHNR, CDR2 FQNEAQ (reference sequence).

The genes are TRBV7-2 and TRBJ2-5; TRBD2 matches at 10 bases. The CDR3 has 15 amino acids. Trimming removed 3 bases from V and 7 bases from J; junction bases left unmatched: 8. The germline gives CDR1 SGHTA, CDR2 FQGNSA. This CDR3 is CASSFGSGGARTQYF. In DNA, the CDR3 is TGTGCCAGCAGCTTTGGGAGCGGGGGGGCGCGGACCCAGTACTTC.

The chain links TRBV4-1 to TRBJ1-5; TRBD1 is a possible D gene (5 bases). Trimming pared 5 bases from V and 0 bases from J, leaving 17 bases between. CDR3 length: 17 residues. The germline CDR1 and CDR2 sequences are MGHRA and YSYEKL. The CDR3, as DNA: TGCGCCAGCAGCTTTGACAGAGAACAGTATAGCAATCAGCCCCAGCATTTT. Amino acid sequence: CASSFDREQYSNQPQHF.

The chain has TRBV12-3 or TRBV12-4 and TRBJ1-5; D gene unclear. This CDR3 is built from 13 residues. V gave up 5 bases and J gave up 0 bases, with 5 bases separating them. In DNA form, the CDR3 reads TGTGCCAGCAGTGGCGGTAGCAATCAGCCCCAGCATTTT. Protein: CASSGGSNQPQHF.

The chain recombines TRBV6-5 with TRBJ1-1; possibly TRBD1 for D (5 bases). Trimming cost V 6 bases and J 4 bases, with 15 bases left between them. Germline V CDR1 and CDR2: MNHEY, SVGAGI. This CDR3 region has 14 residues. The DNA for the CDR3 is TGTGCCAGCAGCTTTCAGGGTGATGGCACTGAAGCTTTCTTT. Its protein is CASSFQGDGTEAFF.

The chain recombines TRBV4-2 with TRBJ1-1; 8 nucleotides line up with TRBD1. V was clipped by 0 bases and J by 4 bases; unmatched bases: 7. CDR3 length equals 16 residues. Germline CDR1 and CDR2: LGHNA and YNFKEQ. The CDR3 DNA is TGTGCCAGCAGCCAAGATAGGACAGGGTCGGGCACTGAAGCTTTCTTT. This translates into CASSQDRTGSGTEAFF.

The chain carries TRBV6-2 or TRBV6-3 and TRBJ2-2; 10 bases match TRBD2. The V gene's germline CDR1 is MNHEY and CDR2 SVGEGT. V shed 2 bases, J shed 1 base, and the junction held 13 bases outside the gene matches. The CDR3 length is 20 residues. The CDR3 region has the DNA TGTGCCAGCAGTTACCGCCTCCCGGGACTAGCGCACTTGAACACCGGGGAGCTGTTTTTT. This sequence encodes CASSYRLPGLAHLNTGELFF.

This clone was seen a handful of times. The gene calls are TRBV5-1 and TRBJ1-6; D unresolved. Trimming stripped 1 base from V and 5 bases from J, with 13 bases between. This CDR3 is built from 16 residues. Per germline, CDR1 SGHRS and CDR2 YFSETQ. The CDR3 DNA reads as TGCGCCAGCAGCTTGTACCTTACAGAAAATAATTCACCCCTCCACTTT. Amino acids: CASSLYLTENNSPLHF.

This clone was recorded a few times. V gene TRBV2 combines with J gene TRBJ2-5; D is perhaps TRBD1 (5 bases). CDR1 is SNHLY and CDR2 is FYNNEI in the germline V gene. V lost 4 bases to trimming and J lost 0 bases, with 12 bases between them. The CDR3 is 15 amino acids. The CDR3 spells CASSVQGMYQETQYF. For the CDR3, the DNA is TGTGCCAGCAGTGTTCAGGGCATGTACCAAGAGACCCAGTACTTC. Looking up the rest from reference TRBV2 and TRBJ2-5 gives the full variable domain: EPEVTQTPSHQVTQMGQEVILRCVPISNHLYFYWYRQILGQKVEFLVSFYNNEISEKSEIFDDQFSVERPDGSNFTLKIRSTKLEDSAMYFCASSVQGMYQETQYFGPGTRLLVL.

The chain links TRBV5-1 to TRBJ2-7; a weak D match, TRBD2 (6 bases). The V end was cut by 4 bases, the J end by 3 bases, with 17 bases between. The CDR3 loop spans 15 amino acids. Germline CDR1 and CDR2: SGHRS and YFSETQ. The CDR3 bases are TGCGCCAGCAGCGCCTTGGCGGGGAAAGACTACGAGCAGTACTTC. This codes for CASSALAGKDYEQYF.

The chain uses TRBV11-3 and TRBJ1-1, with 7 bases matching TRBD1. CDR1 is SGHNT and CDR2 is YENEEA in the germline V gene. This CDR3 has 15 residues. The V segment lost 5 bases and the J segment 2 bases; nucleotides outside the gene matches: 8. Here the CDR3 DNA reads TGTGCCAGCAGCGCGTGGGACAGCGACAACACTGAAGCTTTCTTT. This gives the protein CASSAWDSDNTEAFF.

The CDR3 is CASSIGQTQYF. The DNA for the CDR3 is TGTGCCAGCAGCATCGGTCAGACCCAGTACTTC. The V gene is TRBV6-6, the J gene TRBJ2-5; the D is unclear. Germline lookup yields CDR1 MNHNY and CDR2 SVGAGI (reference sequence). V was clipped by 6 bases and J by 6 bases, with 8 bases between them. CDR3 length: 11 amino acids.

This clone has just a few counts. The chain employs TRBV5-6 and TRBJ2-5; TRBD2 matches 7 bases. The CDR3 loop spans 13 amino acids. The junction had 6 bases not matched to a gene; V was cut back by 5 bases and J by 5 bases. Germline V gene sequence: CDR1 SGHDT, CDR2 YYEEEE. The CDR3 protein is CASRGGARETQYF. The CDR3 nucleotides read TGTGCCAGCAGGGGAGGGGCAAGGGAGACCCAGTACTTC.

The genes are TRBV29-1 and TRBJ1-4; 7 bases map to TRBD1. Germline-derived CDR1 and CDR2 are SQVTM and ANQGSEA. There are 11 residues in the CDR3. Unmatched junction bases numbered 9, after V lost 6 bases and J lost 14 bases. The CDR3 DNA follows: TGCAGCGTAGCCCGGGACAGTCTCCTGTTTTTT. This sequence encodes CSVARDSLLFF.

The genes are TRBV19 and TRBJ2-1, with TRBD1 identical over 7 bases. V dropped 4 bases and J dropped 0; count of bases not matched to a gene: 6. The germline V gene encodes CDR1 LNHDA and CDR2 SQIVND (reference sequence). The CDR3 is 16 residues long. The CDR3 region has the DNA TGTGCCAGTAGTAAACCGACAGGGAGCTCCTACAATGAGCAGTTCTTC. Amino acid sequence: CASSKPTGSSYNEQFF.

For the CDR3, the DNA is TGTGCCAGCTGGTGGGAGAGCACAGATACGCAGTATTTT. It yields the protein CASWWESTDTQYF. The chain links TRBV2 to TRBJ2-3; perhaps TRBD2 as D (5 bases). Trimming removed 8 bases at V and 0 bases at J, with 9 bases between. Germline V gene lookup returns CDR1 SNHLY and CDR2 FYNNEI. CDR3 length equals 13 residues.

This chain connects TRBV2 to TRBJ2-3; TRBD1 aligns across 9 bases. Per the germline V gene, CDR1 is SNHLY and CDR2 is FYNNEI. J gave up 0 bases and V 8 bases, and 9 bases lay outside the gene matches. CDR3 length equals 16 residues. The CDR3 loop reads CASGGDRERSTDTQYF. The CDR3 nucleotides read TGTGCCAGCGGGGGGGACAGGGAGAGGAGCACAGATACGCAGTATTTT. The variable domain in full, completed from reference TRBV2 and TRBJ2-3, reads EPEVTQTPSHQVTQMGQEVILRCVPISNHLYFYWYRQILGQKVEFLVSFYNNEISEKSEIFDDQFSVERPDGSNFTLKIRSTKLEDSAMYFCASGGDRERSTDTQYFGPGTRLTVL.

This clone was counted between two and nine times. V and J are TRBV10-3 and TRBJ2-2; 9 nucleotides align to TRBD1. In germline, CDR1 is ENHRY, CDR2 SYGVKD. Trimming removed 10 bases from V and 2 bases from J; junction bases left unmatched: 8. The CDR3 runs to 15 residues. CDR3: CATLTDRGNTGELFF. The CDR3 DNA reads TGTGCCACCCTCACGGACAGGGGAAACACCGGGGAGCTGTTTTTT.

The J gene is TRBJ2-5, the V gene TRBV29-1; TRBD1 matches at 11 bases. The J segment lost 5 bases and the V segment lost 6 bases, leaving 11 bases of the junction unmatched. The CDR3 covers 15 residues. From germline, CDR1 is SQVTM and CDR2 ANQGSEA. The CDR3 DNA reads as TGCAGCGTAGATCGGACAGGGGGCTTTGAGGAGACCCAGTACTTC. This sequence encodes CSVDRTGGFEETQYF.

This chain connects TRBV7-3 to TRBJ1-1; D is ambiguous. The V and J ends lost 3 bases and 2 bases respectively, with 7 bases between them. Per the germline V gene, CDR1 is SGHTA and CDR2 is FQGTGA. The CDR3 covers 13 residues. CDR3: CASSFNLNTEAFF. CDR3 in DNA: TGTGCCAGCAGCTTTAATTTAAACACTGAAGCTTTCTTT.

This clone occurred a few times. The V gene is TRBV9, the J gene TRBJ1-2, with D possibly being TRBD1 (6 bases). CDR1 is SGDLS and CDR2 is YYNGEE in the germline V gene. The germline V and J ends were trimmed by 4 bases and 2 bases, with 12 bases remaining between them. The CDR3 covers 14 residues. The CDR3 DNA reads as TGTGCCAGCAGCCGACAGGAATTGAACTATGGCTACACCTTC. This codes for CASSRQELNYGYTF.

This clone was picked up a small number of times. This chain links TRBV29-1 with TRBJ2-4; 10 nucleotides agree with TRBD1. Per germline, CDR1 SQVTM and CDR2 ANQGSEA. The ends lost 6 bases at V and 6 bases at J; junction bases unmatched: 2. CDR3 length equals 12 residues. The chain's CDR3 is CSVRTGGNIQYF. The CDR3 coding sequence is TGCAGCGTCCGGACAGGGGGAAACATTCAGTACTTC.

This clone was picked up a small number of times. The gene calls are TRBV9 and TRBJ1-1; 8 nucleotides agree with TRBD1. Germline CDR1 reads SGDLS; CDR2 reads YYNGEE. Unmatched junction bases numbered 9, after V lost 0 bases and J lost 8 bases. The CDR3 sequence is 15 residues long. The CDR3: CASSVAPTGDNEAFF. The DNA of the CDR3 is TGTGCCAGCAGCGTAGCCCCGACAGGGGATAACGAAGCTTTCTTT. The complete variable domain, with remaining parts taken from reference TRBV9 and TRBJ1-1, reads DSGVTQTPKHLITATGQRVTLRCSPRSGDLSVYWYQQSLDQGLQFLIQYYNGEERAKGNILERFSAQQFPDLHSELNLSSLELGDSALYFCASSVAPTGDNEAFFGQGTRLTVV.

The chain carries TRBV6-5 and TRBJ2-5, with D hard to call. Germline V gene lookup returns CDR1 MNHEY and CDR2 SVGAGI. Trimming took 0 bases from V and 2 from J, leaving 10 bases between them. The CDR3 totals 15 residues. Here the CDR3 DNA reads TGTGCCAGCAGTTACTCGTTCTCAGTACAAGAGACCCAGTACTTC. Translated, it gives CASSYSFSVQETQYF.

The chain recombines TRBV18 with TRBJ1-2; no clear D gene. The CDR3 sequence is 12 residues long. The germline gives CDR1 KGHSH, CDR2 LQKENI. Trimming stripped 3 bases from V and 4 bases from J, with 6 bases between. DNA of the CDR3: TGTGCCAGCTCACCCTACAGCTATGGCTACACCTTC. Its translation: CASSPYSYGYTF.